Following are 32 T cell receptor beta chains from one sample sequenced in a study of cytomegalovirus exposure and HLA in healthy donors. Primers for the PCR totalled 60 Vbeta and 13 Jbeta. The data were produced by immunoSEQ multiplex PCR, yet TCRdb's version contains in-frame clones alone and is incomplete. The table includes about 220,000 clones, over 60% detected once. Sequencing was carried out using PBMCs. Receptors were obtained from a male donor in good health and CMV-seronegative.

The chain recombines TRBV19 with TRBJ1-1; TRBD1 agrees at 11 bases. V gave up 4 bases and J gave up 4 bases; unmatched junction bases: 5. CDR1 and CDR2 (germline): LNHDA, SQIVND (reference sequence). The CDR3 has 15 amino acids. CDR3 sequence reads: CASSNHGTGGTEAFF. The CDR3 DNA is TGTGCCAGTAGTAACCACGGGACAGGGGGCACTGAAGCTTTCTTT.

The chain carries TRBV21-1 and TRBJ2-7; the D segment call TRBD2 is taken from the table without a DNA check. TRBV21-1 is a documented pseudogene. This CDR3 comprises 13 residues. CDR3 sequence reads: CPPGSRGYYEQYF. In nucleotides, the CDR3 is TGCCCCCCGGGGTCTAGAGGGTACTACGAGCAGTACTTC.

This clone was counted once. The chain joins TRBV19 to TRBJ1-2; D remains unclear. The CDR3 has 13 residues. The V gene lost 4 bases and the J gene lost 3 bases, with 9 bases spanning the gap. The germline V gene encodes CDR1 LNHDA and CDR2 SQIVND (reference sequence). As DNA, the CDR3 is TGTGCCAGTAGTAGAGGCCCTGACTATGGCTACACCTTC. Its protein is CASSRGPDYGYTF.

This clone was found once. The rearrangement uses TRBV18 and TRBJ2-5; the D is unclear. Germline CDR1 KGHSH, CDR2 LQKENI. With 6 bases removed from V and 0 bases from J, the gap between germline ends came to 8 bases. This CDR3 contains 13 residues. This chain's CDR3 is CASSLKHQETQYF. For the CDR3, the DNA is TGTGCCAGCTCCCTAAAACACCAAGAGACCCAGTACTTC. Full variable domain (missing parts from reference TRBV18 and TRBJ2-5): NAGVMQNPRHLVRRRGQEARLRCSPMKGHSHVYWYRQLPEEGLKFMVYLQKENIIDESGMPKERFSAEFPKEGPSILRIQQVVRGDSAAYFCASSLKHQETQYFGPGTRLLVL.

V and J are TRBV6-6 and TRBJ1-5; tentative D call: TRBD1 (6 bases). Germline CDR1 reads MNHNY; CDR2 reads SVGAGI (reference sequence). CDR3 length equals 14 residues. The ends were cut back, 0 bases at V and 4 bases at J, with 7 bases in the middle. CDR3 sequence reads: CASSYSGQNQPQHF. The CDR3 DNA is TGTGCCAGCAGTTACTCGGGACAAAATCAGCCCCAGCATTTT.

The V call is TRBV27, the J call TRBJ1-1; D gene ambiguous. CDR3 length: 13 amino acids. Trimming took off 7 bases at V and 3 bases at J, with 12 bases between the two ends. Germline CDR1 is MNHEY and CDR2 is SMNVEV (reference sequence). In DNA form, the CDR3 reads TGTGCCAGCAAAGATGACAAGGACACTGAAGCTTTCTTT. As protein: CASKDDKDTEAFF.

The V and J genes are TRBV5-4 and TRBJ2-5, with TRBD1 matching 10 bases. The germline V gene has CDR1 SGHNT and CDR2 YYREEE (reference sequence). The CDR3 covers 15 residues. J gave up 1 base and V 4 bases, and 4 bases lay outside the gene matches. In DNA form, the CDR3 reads TGTGCCAGCAGCACCGGGACAGGGGTCCAAGAGACCCAGTACTTC. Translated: CASSTGTGVQETQYF.

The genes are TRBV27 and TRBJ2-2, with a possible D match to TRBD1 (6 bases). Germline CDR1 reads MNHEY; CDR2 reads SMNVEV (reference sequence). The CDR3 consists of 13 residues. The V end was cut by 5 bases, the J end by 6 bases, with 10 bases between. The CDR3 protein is CASSQQGPGELFF. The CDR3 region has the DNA TGTGCCAGCAGTCAACAGGGCCCCGGGGAGCTGTTTTTT.

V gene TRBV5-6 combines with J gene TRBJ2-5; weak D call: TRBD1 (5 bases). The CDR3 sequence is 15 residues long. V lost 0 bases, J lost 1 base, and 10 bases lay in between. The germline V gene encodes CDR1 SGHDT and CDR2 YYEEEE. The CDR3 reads CASSLGGRAQETQYF. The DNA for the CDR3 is TGTGCCAGCAGCTTGGGCGGCAGGGCCCAAGAGACCCAGTACTTC. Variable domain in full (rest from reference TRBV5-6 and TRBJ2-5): DAGVTQSPTHLIKTRGQQVTLRCSPKSGHDTVSWYQQALGQGPQFIFQYYEEEERQRGNFPDRFSGHQFPNYSSELNVNALLLGDSALYLCASSLGGRAQETQYFGPGTRLLVL.

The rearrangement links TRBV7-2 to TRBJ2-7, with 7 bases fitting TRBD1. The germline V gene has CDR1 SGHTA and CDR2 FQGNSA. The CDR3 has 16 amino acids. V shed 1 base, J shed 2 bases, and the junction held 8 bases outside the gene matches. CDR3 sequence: CASSLGATGRAYEQYF. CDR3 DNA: TGTGCCAGCAGCTTAGGAGCGACAGGGCGGGCCTACGAGCAGTACTTC.

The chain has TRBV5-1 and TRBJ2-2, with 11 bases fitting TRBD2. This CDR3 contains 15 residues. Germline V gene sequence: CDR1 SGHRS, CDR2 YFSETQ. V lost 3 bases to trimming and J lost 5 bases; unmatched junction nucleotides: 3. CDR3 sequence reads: CASSSSGRRTGELFF. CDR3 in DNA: TGCGCCAGCAGCTCTAGCGGGAGGAGGACCGGGGAGCTGTTTTTT.

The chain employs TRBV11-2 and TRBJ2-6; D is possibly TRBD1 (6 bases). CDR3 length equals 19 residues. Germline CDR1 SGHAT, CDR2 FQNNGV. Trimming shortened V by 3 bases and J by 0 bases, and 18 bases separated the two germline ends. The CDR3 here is CASSFMGAAVSSGANVLTF. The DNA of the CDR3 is TGTGCCAGCAGCTTTATGGGGGCGGCCGTTAGCTCTGGGGCCAACGTCCTGACTTTC.

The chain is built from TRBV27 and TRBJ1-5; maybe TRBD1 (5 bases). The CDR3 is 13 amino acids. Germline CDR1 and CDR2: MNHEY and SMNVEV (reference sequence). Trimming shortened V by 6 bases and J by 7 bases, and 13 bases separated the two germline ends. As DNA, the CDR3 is TGTGCCAGCAGCTTCGGGGGGGGGCAGCCCCAGCATTTT. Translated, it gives CASSFGGGQPQHF.

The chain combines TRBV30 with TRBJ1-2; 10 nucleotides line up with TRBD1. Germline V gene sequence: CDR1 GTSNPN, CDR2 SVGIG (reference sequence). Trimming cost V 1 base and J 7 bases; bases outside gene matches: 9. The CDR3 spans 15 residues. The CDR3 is CAWSATGGWGVGYTF. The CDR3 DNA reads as TGTGCCTGGAGTGCGACAGGGGGCTGGGGGGTTGGCTACACCTTC.

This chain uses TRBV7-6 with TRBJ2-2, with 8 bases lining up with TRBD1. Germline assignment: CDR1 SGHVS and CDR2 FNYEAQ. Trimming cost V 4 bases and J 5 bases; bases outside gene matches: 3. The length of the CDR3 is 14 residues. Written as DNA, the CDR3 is TGTGCCAGCAGCTCCGGACAGGGAACCGGGGAGCTGTTTTTT. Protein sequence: CASSSGQGTGELFF.

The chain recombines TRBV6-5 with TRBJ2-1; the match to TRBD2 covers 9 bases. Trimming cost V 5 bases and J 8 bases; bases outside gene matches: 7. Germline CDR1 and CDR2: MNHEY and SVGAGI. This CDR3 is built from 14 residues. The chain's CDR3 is CASSNEREVHEQFF. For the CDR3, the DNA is TGTGCCAGCAGTAATGAGCGGGAGGTCCATGAGCAGTTCTTC.

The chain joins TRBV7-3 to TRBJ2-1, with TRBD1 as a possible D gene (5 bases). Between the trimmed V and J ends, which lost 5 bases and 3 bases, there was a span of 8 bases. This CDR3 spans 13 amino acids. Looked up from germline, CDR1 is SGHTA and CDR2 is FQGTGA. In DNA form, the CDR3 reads TGTGCCAGCAGCCCAACAGGCTACAATGAGCAGTTCTTC. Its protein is CASSPTGYNEQFF.

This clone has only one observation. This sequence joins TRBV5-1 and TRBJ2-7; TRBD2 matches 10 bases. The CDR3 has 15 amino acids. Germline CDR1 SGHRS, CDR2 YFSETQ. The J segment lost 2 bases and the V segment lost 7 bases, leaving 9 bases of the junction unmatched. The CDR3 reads CASSPGLADPYEQYF. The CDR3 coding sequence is TGCGCCAGCTCCCCCGGACTAGCGGACCCCTACGAGCAGTACTTC. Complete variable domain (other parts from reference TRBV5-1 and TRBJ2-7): KAGVTQTPRYLIKTRGQQVTLSCSPISGHRSVSWYQQTPGQGLQFLFEYFSETQRNKGNFPGRFSGRQFSNSRSEMNVSTLELGDSALYLCASSPGLADPYEQYFGPGTRLTVT.

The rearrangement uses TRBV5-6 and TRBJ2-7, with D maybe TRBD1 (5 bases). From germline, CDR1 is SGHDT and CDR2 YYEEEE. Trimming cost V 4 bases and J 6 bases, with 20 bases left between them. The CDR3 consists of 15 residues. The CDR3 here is CASSVLILQEGEQYF. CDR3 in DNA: TGTGCCAGCAGCGTTCTCATATTACAGGAAGGCGAGCAGTACTTC. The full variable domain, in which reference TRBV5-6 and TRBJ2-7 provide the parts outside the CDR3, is DAGVTQSPTHLIKTRGQQVTLRCSPKSGHDTVSWYQQALGQGPQFIFQYYEEEERQRGNFPDRFSGHQFPNYSSELNVNALLLGDSALYLCASSVLILQEGEQYFGPGTRLTVT.

The CDR3 protein is CASSLGGGMNHEQYF. CDR3 nucleotides: TGTGCCAGCAGCTTGGGGGGAGGGATGAACCACGAGCAGTACTTC. V and J are TRBV5-5 and TRBJ2-7; 7 bases agree with TRBD2. J lost 5 bases, V lost 0 bases, and 8 bases had no gene match. The CDR3 sequence is 15 residues long. Germline CDR1 SGHKS, CDR2 YYEKEE (reference sequence).

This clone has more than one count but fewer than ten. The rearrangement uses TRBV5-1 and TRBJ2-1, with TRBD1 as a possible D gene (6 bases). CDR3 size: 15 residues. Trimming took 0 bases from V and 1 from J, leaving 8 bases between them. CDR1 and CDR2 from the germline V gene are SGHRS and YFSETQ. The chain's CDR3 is CASSLGQASYNEQFF. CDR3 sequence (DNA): TGCGCCAGCAGCTTGGGACAGGCATCCTACAATGAGCAGTTCTTC. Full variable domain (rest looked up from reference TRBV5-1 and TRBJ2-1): KAGVTQTPRYLIKTRGQQVTLSCSPISGHRSVSWYQQTPGQGLQFLFEYFSETQRNKGNFPGRFSGRQFSNSRSEMNVSTLELGDSALYLCASSLGQASYNEQFFGPGTRLTVL.

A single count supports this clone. The CDR3 sequence: CASSEYFPHRAITYEQYF. The CDR3 region has the DNA TGTGCCAGCAGTGAATATTTCCCCCACAGGGCCATAACCTACGAGCAGTACTTC. The chain joins TRBV25-1 to TRBJ2-7; weak D call: TRBD1 (6 bases). Germline V gene data show CDR1 as MGHDK and CDR2 as SYGVNS. The CDR3 totals 18 residues. With 0 bases removed from V and 2 bases from J, the gap between germline ends came to 20 bases.

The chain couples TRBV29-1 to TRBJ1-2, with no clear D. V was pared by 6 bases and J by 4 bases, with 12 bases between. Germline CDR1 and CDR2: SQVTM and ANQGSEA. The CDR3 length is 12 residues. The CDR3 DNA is TGCAGCGTCGCTCTCTACTCCTATGGCTACACCTTC. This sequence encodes CSVALYSYGYTF. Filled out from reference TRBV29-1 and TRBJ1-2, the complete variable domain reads SAVISQKPSRDICQRGTSLTIQCQVDSQVTMMFWYRQQPGQSLTLIATANQGSEATYESGFVIDKFPISRPNLTFSTLTVSNMSPEDSSIYLCSVALYSYGYTFGSGTRLTVV.

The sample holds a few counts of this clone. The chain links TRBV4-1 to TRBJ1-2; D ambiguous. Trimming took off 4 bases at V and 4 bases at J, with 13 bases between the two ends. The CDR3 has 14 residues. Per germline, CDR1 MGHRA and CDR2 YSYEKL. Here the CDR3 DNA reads TGCGCCAGCAGCCCGGACTCAAGGCTCTATGGCTACACCTTC. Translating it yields CASSPDSRLYGYTF.

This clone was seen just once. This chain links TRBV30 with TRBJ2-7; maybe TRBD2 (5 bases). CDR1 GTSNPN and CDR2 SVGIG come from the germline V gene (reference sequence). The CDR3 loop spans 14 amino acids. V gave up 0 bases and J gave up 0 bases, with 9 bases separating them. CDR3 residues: CAWSVTGFSYEQYF. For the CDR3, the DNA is TGTGCCTGGAGTGTAACGGGGTTCTCCTACGAGCAGTACTTC.

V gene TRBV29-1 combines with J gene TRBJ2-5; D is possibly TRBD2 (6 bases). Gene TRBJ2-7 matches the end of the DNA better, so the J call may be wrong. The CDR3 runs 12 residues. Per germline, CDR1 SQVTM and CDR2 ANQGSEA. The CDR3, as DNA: TGCAGCGTTGATGGGGGGTTGGACGAGCAGTACTTC. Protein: CSVDGGLDEQYF.

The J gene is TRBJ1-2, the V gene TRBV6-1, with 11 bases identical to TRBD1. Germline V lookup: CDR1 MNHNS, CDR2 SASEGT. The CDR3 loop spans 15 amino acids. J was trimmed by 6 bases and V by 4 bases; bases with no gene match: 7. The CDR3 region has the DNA TGTGCCAGCAGTGCAAGGGACAGGGGGTCGGATGGCTACACCTTC. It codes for CASSARDRGSDGYTF.

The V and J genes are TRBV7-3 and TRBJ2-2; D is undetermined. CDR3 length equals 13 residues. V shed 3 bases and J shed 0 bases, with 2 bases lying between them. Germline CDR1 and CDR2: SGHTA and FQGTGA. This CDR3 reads CASSFTNTGELFF. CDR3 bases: TGTGCCAGCAGCTTCACGAACACCGGGGAGCTGTTTTTT.

The CDR3 sequence: CASSVAGGGRWDTQYF. CDR3 in DNA: TGTGCCAGTAGTGTAGCTGGAGGAGGTCGTTGGGATACGCAGTATTTT. The V and J genes are TRBV19 and TRBJ2-3; the D gene is possibly TRBD2 (5 bases). Germline V gene data show CDR1 as LNHDA and CDR2 as SQIVND (reference sequence). V lost 5 bases, J lost 6 bases, and 21 bases lay in between. The CDR3 spans 16 residues. Based on the CDR3 plus reference TRBV19 and TRBJ2-3, the full variable domain is DGGITQSPKYLFRKEGQNVTLSCEQNLNHDAMYWYRQDPGQGLRLIYYSQIVNDFQKGDIAEGYSVSREKKESFPLTVTSAQKNPTAFYLCASSVAGGGRWDTQYFGPGTRLTVL.

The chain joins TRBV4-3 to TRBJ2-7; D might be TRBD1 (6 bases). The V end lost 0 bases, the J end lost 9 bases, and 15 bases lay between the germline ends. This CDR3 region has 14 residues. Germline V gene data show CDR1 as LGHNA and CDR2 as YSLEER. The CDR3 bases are TGCGCCAGCAGCCAAGATAGCACAGGGTGGGGGCAGTACTTC. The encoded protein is CASSQDSTGWGQYF.

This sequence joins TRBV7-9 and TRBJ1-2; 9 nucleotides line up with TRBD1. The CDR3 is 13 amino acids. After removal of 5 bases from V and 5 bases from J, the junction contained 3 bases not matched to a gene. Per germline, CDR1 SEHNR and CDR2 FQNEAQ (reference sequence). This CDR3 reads CASSEGQGYGYTF. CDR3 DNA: TGTGCCAGCAGCGAAGGACAGGGGTATGGCTACACCTTC.

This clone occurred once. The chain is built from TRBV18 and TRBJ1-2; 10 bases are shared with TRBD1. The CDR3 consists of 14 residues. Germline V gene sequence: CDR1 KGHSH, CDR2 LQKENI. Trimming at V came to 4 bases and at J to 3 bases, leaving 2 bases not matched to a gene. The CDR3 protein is CASSRGQGDYGYTF. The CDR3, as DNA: TGTGCCAGCTCACGTGGACAGGGGGACTATGGCTACACCTTC. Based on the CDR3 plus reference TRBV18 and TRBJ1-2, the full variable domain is NAGVMQNPRHLVRRRGQEARLRCSPMKGHSHVYWYRQLPEEGLKFMVYLQKENIIDESGMPKERFSAEFPKEGPSILRIQQVVRGDSAAYFCASSRGQGDYGYTFGSGTRLTVV.